This entry is about one T cell receptor (beta chain). Its antigen is unknown. Germline CDR1 and CDR2: SGHDT and YYEEEE. V gave up 4 bases and J gave up 0 bases; unmatched junction bases: 4. The CDR3 is made up of 14 amino acids. The data derive from a study of siplizumab effects on memory and regulatory T cells. General observations from the study: In the presence of siplizumab, alloreactive sequences traceable to unstimulated CD4+ memory cells were significantly reduced. No functional test confirmed suppression by proliferating siplizumab-culture Tregs.

Every sample had about 100,000 of its TCR templates assayed. Profiled with immunoSEQ multiplex PCR; TCRdb holds only in-frame clones, not every one. The sample includes over 85,000 clones, approximately 93% of them seen just once. Sequencing used CD8+ T cells sorted from blood. The gene calls are TRBV5-6 and TRBJ2-7, with 7 bases lining up with TRBD1. The source is a human donor in good health. This chain's CDR3 is CASSVDRVSYEQYF. In DNA, the CDR3 is TGTGCCAGCAGCGTCGACAGGGTCTCCTACGAGCAGTACTTC.